This entry describes one TCR beta chain. No antigen is known for it. Adult donors, all healthy and HIV-negative, had no recent acute infections or vaccinations. Clones were read by immunoSEQ multiplex PCR, and TCRdb kept only the in-frame ones, dropping some. The profile shows about 600,000 clones, more than 95% of them singletons. The sample comes from a study of shared clonotypes between healthy human individuals. Study background: With ages of 18 to 49, the donors were a couple of women and three men. Per donor, CD8 memory used one plate, CD8 naive used two, CD4 memory used three and CD4 naive used three.

Findings and limits, study-wide: Sequencing of the sorted subsets was shown by rarefaction to be incomplete despite large depth.

Germline V lookup: CDR1 SQVTM, CDR2 ANQGSEA. The CDR3 runs to 11 residues. The TCR sequence derives from a young woman in good health. The sequencing input was naive CD4+ T cells sorted from blood. Subset denoted: CD45RA+ positively selected. The rearrangement links TRBV29-1 to TRBJ2-5; 7 bases match TRBD1. The J call may be in error: the DNA end matches TRBJ2-7 better. DNA for the CDR3: TGCAGCGCCCCGCGGACAGGCGAGCAGTACTTC. Its translation is CSAPRTGEQYF.